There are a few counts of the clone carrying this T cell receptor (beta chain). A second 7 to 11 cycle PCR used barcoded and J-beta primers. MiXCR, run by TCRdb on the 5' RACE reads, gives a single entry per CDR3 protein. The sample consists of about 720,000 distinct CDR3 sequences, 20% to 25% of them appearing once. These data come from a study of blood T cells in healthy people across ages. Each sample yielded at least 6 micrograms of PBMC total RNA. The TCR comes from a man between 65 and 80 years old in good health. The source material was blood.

In DNA form, the CDR3 reads TGTGCCAGCAGCCCCTACTTACAGCAAGAGACCCAGTACTTC. Encoded protein: CASSPYLQQETQYF. V gene TRBV9 combines with J gene TRBJ2-5, with D unresolved. Germline lookup yields CDR1 SGDLS and CDR2 YYNGEE. Trimming pared 4 bases from V and 2 bases from J, leaving 12 bases between. The CDR3 is 14 amino acids.